This T cell receptor beta chain is from a study of cytomegalovirus exposure and HLA in healthy donors (dated 2017 in TCRdb). About the investigation overall: According to an earlier analysis of a few hundred of the donors, about 190 million T cells yielded approximately 120 million unique TCR beta sequences and about 300 Gb of sequence data. An early release covering around 630 HLA-typed donors comprised around 300 gigabases of sequencing data and around 86 million unique TCR sequences. Of the 350 to 450 genotyped donors, over 70% fell in the genetic ancestry cluster associated with self-reported Caucasian donors. The study was designed to test whether signatures of past pathogen exposure could be identified by cataloging public T cell receptors. Using immunosequencing, the study profiled T cell repertoires from fewer than 850 subjects and related those repertoires to cytomegalovirus serostatus. In addition to the first cohort of several hundred subjects, a separate validation cohort of around 110 different subjects was used. The study combined high-throughput TCR immunosequencing, statistical association of individual TCRs with disease status, and machine learning to predict cytomegalovirus infection status. To study patterns of TCR occurrence, a later analysis re-analyzed previously published TCR beta repertoires from 666 donors and added high-resolution HLA genotyping. Rather than using new phenotypic data, the later analysis identified candidate immune exposures from TCR beta sequences and from how often those sequences occurred across donors. In an earlier analysis of 587 of the donors, high-throughput TCR beta sequencing was used to judge whether each TCR beta V gene segment behaved as functional or pseudogenic. Donor age, sex, ethnicity and CMV serostatus were compiled alongside the repertoire data. A later genetic analysis took genome-wide SNP genotypes for about three fifths of the 666 donors and used that subset as a discovery cohort. Every repertoire in the discovery cohort had been generated on one and the same sequencing platform. HLA typing covered class I and class II loci at four-digit resolution. Typing coverage differed by locus: A, B, C, DRB1 and DQB1 were typed in roughly 629-640 donors, DQA1 in about 500, DPA1 in 600 to 610, and DPB1 in around 440. Five DR-DQ haplotypes were handled as single units for association and clustering because linkage in the cohort was strong. On average, about 240,000 unique TCR beta nucleotide sequences were sequenced per donor among more than 350 genotyped donors of the cohort, with 15% to 20% of those sequences being non-productive.

The library was built by means of the immunoSEQ multiplex PCR assay. For the multiplex PCR, a mixture combining 60 forward primers for TCR Vbeta segments and 13 reverse primers for TCR Jbeta segments was used. The CDR3 region of rearranged TCR beta genes was amplified from genomic DNA by a multiplex PCR assay. The Illumina HiSeq System was used to sequence the amplified TCR beta libraries as 87-base-pair reads. In the original analysis: Across the 670 or so repertoires, a later analysis counted tens of millions of unique TCR beta chains, around 11 million of which were shared by at least two donors. Raw reads were error-corrected and collapsed into unique sequences with a nearest-neighbor algorithm that merged closely related sequences to remove PCR and sequencing errors. To assign V, D and J gene segments, CDR3 sequences were aligned to IMGT reference sequences. For a sequence to be retained, a match of at least six nucleotides was required to both a V gene segment and a J gene segment. A rearrangement was called productive if the CDR3 had no stop codons and remained in frame with V and J, and every other rearrangement was called non-productive. CDR3 was defined by IMGT convention, running from the second conserved V-encoded cysteine to the conserved J-encoded phenylalanine. The earlier analysis of about 640 of the donors excluded any sequence lacking an unambiguous match to a single V gene segment. An earlier analysis of about 600 of the donors called V segments functional above 56.7% productive rearrangements and segregating when the between-donor standard deviation exceeded 5%. A statistical classification framework was developed to diagnose cytomegalovirus status using the catalog of TCR beta chain sequences. A later analysis assigned V and J genes by comparing TCR nucleotide sequences with IMGT/GENE-DB human TR gene sequences. A later analysis assigned CDR3 sequences and most-parsimonious VDJ recombination scenarios with the TCRdist pipeline. In a later analysis, every TCR beta chain was defined by the combination of its CDR3 amino acid sequence and its V-gene family, and reads without a unique V-gene family were dropped. As a way to deal with suspected cross-contamination and a sequencing artifact, a later analysis dropped hundreds of nucleotide sequences that were highly shared and had low generation probability. In a later analysis, a clonal expansion index for each public chain was calculated from normalized within-repertoire ranks of inferred template counts. A later analysis computed generation probabilities with a VDJ recombination model fitted to out-of-frame rearrangements, and checked the results against IGoR. In a later analysis, TCR-TCR, TCR-HLA and TCR-CMV co-occurrence was scored with hypergeometric tests, and a repertoire-size bias correction was applied to TCR pairs. In a later analysis, false discovery rates were estimated by permuting HLA or CMV assignments 20 times. In a later analysis, co-occurring TCRs were grouped with DBSCAN, and TCRdist sequence similarity was added when clustering was performed within HLA-allele-positive subsets. Co-occurrence clustering excluded repertoires with fewer than 30,000 or more than 120,000 public chains, plus five with anomalous nucleotide sharing. TCRdb limited this immuneACCESS table to in-frame rearrangements with V and J called. A share of clones is missing; checked studies link under half to unresolved V genes, and the rest is unexplained. For V, J and clone size, that table is used; D and trimming come from the DNA. This sample is represented by 98,000 or so clones; about three quarters of them were singletons. The ten largest clones add up to 7.5% to 9.5% of the sample.

Details on this clone: Its target antigen remains unknown. There are no base qualities to consult, and no much larger clone falls within one base.

The cysteine opens and the phenylalanine closes a CDR3 of 17 amino acids. Only the CDR3 DNA is retained, 51 bases long and in frame from the first base. In total, about 650 healthy bone marrow donors made up the cohort. Cohort members were all nominally healthy when sampled, although unrecorded immune exposures were likely present. Of the 650 to 750 cohort members, around 280 had positive CMV serostatus and about 330 had negative CMV serostatus, and CMV serostatus was not recorded for the donor. Every donor gave a peripheral blood sample, and the peripheral blood mononuclear cells from that sample were used for TCR beta sequencing. Genomic DNA was extracted from the blood cell samples with the Qiagen DNeasy Blood Extraction Kit. Findings and caveats that apply to the study as a whole: A further reported finding was that TCR beta sequences accurately predicted the HLA-A and HLA-B alleles for most subjects in the first cohort. Assigning TCR associations to individual alleles was difficult when HLA alleles, especially DR and DQ, strongly co-occurred. Presence/absence analyses assumed roughly uniform sequencing depth across donors, an assumption that may not hold. In both the original and validation cohorts, the classifier was reported to diagnose cytomegalovirus status with high specificity and sensitivity. In a later analysis, TCR association rates were found to vary across HLA loci, with the most associated TCRs seen for DRB1 alleles and the fewest for HLA-C alleles. In a later analysis, HLA-associated TCR beta chains were found to be more clonally expanded and to have lower generation probabilities than equally common non-associated chains. In a later analysis, several top co-occurrence clusters were reported to appear linked to parvovirus B19, influenza, CMV and Epstein-Barr virus. In a later genetic analysis, fewer N-insertions in productive TCRs were reported among donors in an Asian-associated ancestry cluster than the roughly 700-donor mean. Most TCR sequences were seen in very few donors, while some public TCRs were found in many individuals. The study listed 150 to 200 TCR beta chains as associated with cytomegalovirus. Over 15 rarely observed V segments, including chromosome 9 orphons, were excluded from the earlier analysis of approximately 500 of the donors because counts were too low. A later analysis associated 16,951 TCR beta sequences with specific HLA alleles at a false discovery rate of 0.05. CMV serostatus was the only immune exposure information available for the cohort. A later genetic analysis associated a missense DCLRE1C variant with V-gene and J-gene trimming of TCR beta chains, and an independent cohort replicated the association. Correlated functional status among segregating V segments might be attributable to linkage disequilibrium, but an unknown experimental factor could not be ruled out. Because HLA typing was missing for some donors at each locus, association tests included only the typed subset. A cluster of highly shared sequence variants was judged likely to be a technical artifact of the sequencing pipeline. The authors suggested that the approach could potentially be generalized to other disease states and immunological phenotypes. In an earlier analysis of around 500 of the donors, most TCR beta V segments appeared in productive rearrangements about 87% or about 30% of the time, broadly matching IMGT annotations. The 87-base-pair reads could not distinguish some IMGT-functional V segments, including TRBV6-2 and TRBV6-3, so those segments were excluded. This cohort had only TCR beta chains sequenced, and the lack of alpha or paired-chain data limited which features could be detected. In a later analysis, most CMV-associated TCR beta chains were found to appear HLA-restricted, with HLA associations seemingly driven largely by CMV exposure. A few of the identified cytomegalovirus-associated TCR beta chains were confirmed in vitro to be specific for cytomegalovirus antigens.

The clonotype was recovered from a human donor in good health. Sequenced sample: PBMCs. The rearrangement joined TRBV21-1 to TRBJ2-3; the table assigns TRBD2, which was not confirmed against the DNA. TRBV21-1 is described as a pseudogene. The encoded CDR3 is CASNKGRLAVATDTQYF. At the DNA level, the sequence is TGTGCCAGCAACAAAGGGCGGCTAGCGGTCGCCACAGATACGCAGTATTTT.